The 20 T cell receptor beta chains below come from one sample, sequenced in a study of control samples from healthy donors and cancer patients. TCRdb keeps only in-frame clones here, not all; method: immunoSEQ multiplex PCR. The top ten clones hold 11% of a sample with about 84,000 clones, around 83% of them seen once. Sequenced material: PBMCs. These receptors all stem from a man between 60 and 75 years old with head and neck cancer.

The chain joins TRBV15 to TRBJ2-2; TRBD2 aligns across 10 bases. The CDR3 is 18 amino acids. The germline gives CDR1 LNHNV, CDR2 YYDKDF (reference sequence). J lost 2 bases, V lost 5 bases, and 11 bases had no gene match. Here the CDR3 reads CATSPRPAGGFNTGELFF. The CDR3 region has the DNA TGTGCCACCAGCCCCCGGCCAGCGGGAGGGTTTAACACCGGGGAGCTGTTTTTT. The full variable domain, its missing parts supplied by reference TRBV15 and TRBJ2-2, is DAMVIQNPRYQVTQFGKPVTLSCSQTLNHNVMYWYQQKSSQAPKLLFHYYDKDFNNEADTPDNFQSRRPNTSFCFLDIRSPGLGDTAMYLCATSPRPAGGFNTGELFFGEGSRLTVL.

The V call is TRBV4-2, the J call TRBJ1-1; D gene uncertain. Trimming removed 1 base at V and 4 bases at J, with 13 bases between. This CDR3 has 15 residues. Germline-derived CDR1 and CDR2 are LGHNA and YNFKEQ. CDR3 bases: TGTGCCAGCAGCCAAGTTTCCCGAGGACCCACTGAAGCTTTCTTT. It yields the protein CASSQVSRGPTEAFF.

The rearrangement links TRBV5-1 to TRBJ1-5, with D hard to call. Germline V CDR1 and CDR2: SGHRS, YFSETQ. Trimming took off 1 base at V and 0 bases at J, with 11 bases between the two ends. The CDR3 covers 16 residues. This CDR3 reads CASSLMGTDSNQPQHF. The DNA for the CDR3 is TGCGCCAGCAGCTTGATGGGCACCGATAGCAATCAGCCCCAGCATTTT.

The chain has TRBV7-9 and TRBJ2-1, with 11 bases that match TRBD2. Losses at the gene ends were 1 base for V and 11 bases for J; bases not matched to a gene: 16. Germline CDR1 reads SEHNR; CDR2 reads FQNEAQ (reference sequence). The CDR3 is 18 amino acids. The CDR3 reads CASSLETGLADTKKKQFF. CDR3 nucleotides: TGTGCCAGCAGCTTAGAAACGGGACTAGCGGACACCAAAAAGAAGCAGTTCTTC.

This sequence joins TRBV28 and TRBJ2-7, with TRBD2 identical over 9 bases. CDR1 is MDHEN, CDR2 SYDVKM, per germline. This CDR3 is built from 16 residues. Trimming removed 6 bases from V and 4 bases from J; junction bases left unmatched: 13. The CDR3: CASRGLRWTSVYEQYF. The DNA for the CDR3 is TGTGCCAGCAGGGGGCTGAGATGGACTAGCGTGTACGAGCAGTACTTC.

The chain uses TRBV28 and TRBJ2-7, with 12 bases identical to TRBD1. The V gene end was trimmed by 6 bases and the J gene end by 5 bases; junction bases not matched to a gene: 8. The germline gives CDR1 MDHEN, CDR2 SYDVKM. This CDR3 is built from 15 residues. CDR3 sequence (DNA): TGTGCCAGCAGCCCTGGGGGACAGGGGGCAAACGAGCAGTACTTC. Translated, it gives CASSPGGQGANEQYF.

The chain couples TRBV11-2 to TRBJ2-7; D tentatively fits TRBD1 or TRBD2 (6 bases each). From germline, CDR1 is SGHAT and CDR2 FQNNGV. V lost 5 bases to trimming and J lost 7 bases, with 18 bases between them. The CDR3 loop spans 14 amino acids. The CDR3 DNA reads as TGTGCCAGCAGCCGGGGGCTTAGATCTGGGGAGCAGTACTTC. The encoded protein is CASSRGLRSGEQYF. The whole variable domain, remainder taken from reference TRBV11-2 and TRBJ2-7, is EAGVAQSPRYKIIEKRQSVAFWCNPISGHATLYWYQQILGQGPKLLIQFQNNGVVDDSQLPKDRFSAERLKGVDSTLKIQPAKLEDSAVYLCASSRGLRSGEQYFGPGTRLTVT.

This chain connects TRBV11-2 to TRBJ2-5; TRBD2 aligns across 7 bases. The germline CDR1 and CDR2 sequences are SGHAT and FQNNGV. The CDR3 length is 14 residues. The V gene end was trimmed by 3 bases and the J gene end by 2 bases; junction bases not matched to a gene: 3. CDR3 region: CASSFWRGQETQYF. The CDR3 DNA reads as TGTGCCAGCAGCTTTTGGCGGGGGCAAGAGACCCAGTACTTC.

This chain connects TRBV7-2 to TRBJ2-2; no clear D gene. Between the trimmed V and J ends, which lost 5 bases and 1 base, there was a span of 8 bases. CDR1 and CDR2 from the germline V gene are SGHTA and FQGNSA. This CDR3 has 14 amino acids. CDR3 DNA sequence: TGTGCCAGCAGCCGGAGTGGGAACACCGGGGAGCTGTTTTTT. It is translated as CASSRSGNTGELFF.

The V gene is TRBV5-4, the J gene TRBJ2-1, with 11 bases aligning to TRBD2. The germline CDR1 and CDR2 sequences are SGHNT and YYREEE (reference sequence). The CDR3 runs 15 residues. V lost 4 bases, J lost 7 bases, and 7 bases stayed unmatched. DNA of the CDR3: TGTGCCAGCAGCCGCGGGACTAGCGGAGCTAATGAGCAGTTCTTC. Its translation is CASSRGTSGANEQFF.

The V call is TRBV5-1, the J call TRBJ2-2; the D gene is possibly TRBD1 (6 bases). Trimming pared 5 bases from V and 6 bases from J, leaving 11 bases between. CDR1 SGHRS and CDR2 YFSETQ come from the germline V gene. The CDR3 spans 13 residues. In nucleotides, the CDR3 is TGCGCCAGCAGGACAGGTTCCCCCGGGGAGCTGTTTTTT. Its protein is CASRTGSPGELFF.

This sequence joins TRBV10-3 and TRBJ1-5; the D gene is possibly TRBD1 (5 bases). This CDR3 has 15 residues. Germline CDR1 reads ENHRY; CDR2 reads SYGVKD. The ends were cut back, 3 bases at V and 2 bases at J, with 11 bases in the middle. CDR3 amino acids: CAISDGGSGNQPQHF. CDR3 nucleotide sequence: TGTGCCATCAGTGACGGGGGGAGTGGCAATCAGCCCCAGCATTTT.

This chain uses TRBV7-9 with TRBJ2-3; no clear D. CDR3 length equals 15 residues. From germline, CDR1 is SEHNR and CDR2 FQNEAQ (reference sequence). V lost 2 bases and J 2 bases, leaving 11 bases between the germline ends. CDR3 in DNA: TGTGCCAGCAGCTTAATGTTGGGATCCACAGATACGCAGTATTTT. Encoded protein: CASSLMLGSTDTQYF.

This clone was seen only once. V is TRBV10-3 and J is TRBJ2-3; TRBD2 aligns across 12 bases. This CDR3 is 16 amino acids long. Germline V lookup: CDR1 ENHRY, CDR2 SYGVKD. V gave up 6 bases and J gave up 0 bases; unmatched junction bases: 4. The CDR3 DNA reads as TGTGCCATCAGCGGACTAGCGGGACTGAGCACAGATACGCAGTATTTT. It translates to CAISGLAGLSTDTQYF.

The gene calls are TRBV15 and TRBJ2-2, with D possibly being TRBD2 (5 bases). With 1 base removed from V and 4 bases from J, the gap between germline ends came to 10 bases. CDR3 length: 15 amino acids. Germline V gives CDR1 LNHNV, CDR2 YYDKDF (reference sequence). The CDR3 loop is CATSRGIGGTGELFF. For the CDR3, the DNA is TGTGCCACCAGCAGAGGTATCGGAGGCACCGGGGAGCTGTTTTTT.

The V and J genes are TRBV19 and TRBJ2-4; D not resolved. V was clipped by 2 bases and J by 0 bases, with 8 bases between them. CDR3 length: 15 residues. Per germline, CDR1 LNHDA and CDR2 SQIVND (reference sequence). In nucleotides, the CDR3 is TGTGCCAGTAGTATATGGCGGACAGCCAAAAACATTCAGTACTTC. Translated: CASSIWRTAKNIQYF. The full variable domain, rest sourced from reference TRBV19 and TRBJ2-4, is DGGITQSPKYLFRKEGQNVTLSCEQNLNHDAMYWYRQDPGQGLRLIYYSQIVNDFQKGDIAEGYSVSREKKESFPLTVTSAQKNPTAFYLCASSIWRTAKNIQYFGAGTRLSVL.

The J gene is TRBJ2-1, the V gene TRBV3-1 (or the pseudogene TRBV3-2); 7 bases align to TRBD2. The V segment lost 4 bases and the J segment 9 bases; nucleotides outside the gene matches: 12. Germline CDR1 is LGHDT and CDR2 is YNNKEL (reference sequence). This CDR3 is built from 15 residues. This chain's CDR3 is CASSRWRTSKPEQFF. For the CDR3, the DNA is TGTGCCAGCAGCCGGTGGAGGACTAGTAAACCTGAGCAGTTCTTC.

There are a few counts of this clone. The gene calls are TRBV7-9 and TRBJ2-1; TRBD2 is a possible D gene (6 bases). Germline CDR1 SEHNR, CDR2 FQNEAQ (reference sequence). The CDR3 is 13 amino acids. Trimming stripped 2 bases from V and 11 bases from J, with 13 bases between. CDR3 DNA: TGTGCCAGCAGCTTAACGATCGGCGGGAAGCAGTTCTTC. Protein sequence: CASSLTIGGKQFF. Based on the CDR3 plus reference TRBV7-9 and TRBJ2-1, the full variable domain is DTGVSQNPRHKITKRGQNVTFRCDPISEHNRLYWYRQTLGQGPEFLTYFQNEAQLEKSRLLSDRFSAERPKGSFSTLEIQRTEQGDSAMYLCASSLTIGGKQFFGPGTRLTVL.

CDR3 in amino acids: CAWSLAGGETQYF. In DNA, the CDR3 is TGTGCCTGGAGCCTAGCCGGGGGGGAGACCCAGTACTTC. The rearrangement uses TRBV30 and TRBJ2-5, with 7 bases identical to TRBD2. CDR1 GTSNPN and CDR2 SVGIG come from the germline V gene (reference sequence). Losses at the gene ends were 3 bases for V and 5 bases for J; bases not matched to a gene: 6. There are 13 residues in the CDR3.

The V call is TRBV9, the J call TRBJ1-5, with 9 nucleotides matching TRBD1. With 0 bases clipped from V and 6 bases from J, the junction kept 4 bases outside the gene matches. The CDR3 loop spans 15 amino acids. Germline V gene data show CDR1 as SGDLS and CDR2 as YYNGEE. This chain's CDR3 is CASSVGDRVGQPQHF. In DNA, the CDR3 is TGTGCCAGCAGCGTAGGGGACAGGGTTGGTCAGCCCCAGCATTTT.